This T cell receptor beta chain was profiled in a study of identical twins. Points from the study as a whole: Where out-of-frame alpha sequences were twin-shared, they showed excess low generation probability. These conclusions were based on statistical analysis (cross-sectional, not following the same donors).

A word on this clonotype: Its antigen is still unknown.

Via MiXCR, TCRdb re-called the 5' RACE reads, giving one row per CDR3 protein. The repertoire has under 350,000 distinct CDR3 sequences, 8.5% to 9.5% of them found once; the top ten carry roughly 6.8%. The CDR3 is 16 amino acids. Germline V CDR1 and CDR2: SEHNR, FQNEAQ (reference sequence). Trimming took 4 bases from V and 2 from J; bases not matched to a gene: 5. This same sample was also taken into another study, of yellow fever vaccine responses in identical twins.

The sample comprised CD8+ T cells sorted from blood. This receptor was identified in a woman in her late teens or twenties in good health. This chain connects TRBV7-9 to TRBJ2-7; 13 bases line up with TRBD2. The CDR3 reads CASSSPGTSGTYEQYF. The CDR3 DNA sequence: TGTGCCAGCAGCTCACCCGGGACTAGCGGGACCTACGAGCAGTACTTC.